The 4 T cell receptor beta chains below all came from one sample that was sequenced in a study of T cells after yellow fever vaccination (dated by TCRdb to the late 2010s). Taken with the paper, the label for treatment or condition translates to: live attenuated yellow fever vaccine strain. Receptor amplification or capture employed 5' RACE. The reads were generated on an Illumina NovaSeq 6000. TCRdb trimmed the raw reads at Q25, called clones with MiXCR and kept productive beta chains. For every CDR3 protein sequence, its rows merge into one entry that carries the most common genes and DNA. This sample is represented by 150,000 to 200,000 distinct CDR3 sequences; approximately 10% of them were singletons. The ten largest clonotypes hold approximately 34% of the sample. The sequences come from CD8+ T cells sorted from PBMCs, collected 15 days after the yellow fever booster vaccination. All receptors come from a man aged 18 to 30 who received the YFV17D yellow fever vaccine.

The V gene is TRBV7-9, the J gene TRBJ1-1; D is unresolved. CDR3 length: 12 amino acids. V lost 0 bases and J 5 bases, leaving 4 bases between the germline ends. Germline-derived CDR1 and CDR2 are SEHNR and FQNEAQ (reference sequence). The CDR3 nucleotides are TGTGCCAGCAGCTTAGCAGAAACTGAAGCTTTCTTT. Translated: CASSLAETEAFF.

V and J are TRBV7-4 and TRBJ1-6, with TRBD1 identical over 7 bases. V gave up 5 bases and J gave up 9 bases; unmatched junction bases: 19. The CDR3 is 18 residues long. Germline-derived CDR1 and CDR2 are SGHVT and SQSDAQ. CDR3 DNA sequence: TGTGCCAGCAGCGGGAGAGACAGGGAAAAGGAGATAAGTTCACCCCTCCACTTT. As protein: CASSGRDREKEISSPLHF.

The chain employs TRBV12-3 or TRBV12-4 and TRBJ2-1; the D is unclear. The length of the CDR3 is 13 residues. Trimming cost V 4 bases and J 4 bases, with 8 bases left between them. CDR3 in DNA: TGTGCCAGCAGTTCCTCATATTACAATGAGCAGTTCTTC. It translates to CASSSSYYNEQFF.

This clonotype occurred a few times. The chain couples TRBV11-2 to TRBJ2-3; 8 bases are shared with TRBD2. The CDR3 loop spans 16 amino acids. V was pared by 2 bases and J by 6 bases, with 10 bases of the junction left unmatched. Germline CDR1 SGHAT, CDR2 FQNNGV. As DNA, the CDR3 is TGTGCCAGCAGCTTAACGATCGGGGGGGGCGCGGATACGCAGTATTTT. This codes for CASSLTIGGGADTQYF. Filled out from reference TRBV11-2 and TRBJ2-3, the complete variable domain reads EAGVAQSPRYKIIEKRQSVAFWCNPISGHATLYWYQQILGQGPKLLIQFQNNGVVDDSQLPKDRFSAERLKGVDSTLKIQPAKLEDSAVYLCASSLTIGGGADTQYFGPGTRLTVL.